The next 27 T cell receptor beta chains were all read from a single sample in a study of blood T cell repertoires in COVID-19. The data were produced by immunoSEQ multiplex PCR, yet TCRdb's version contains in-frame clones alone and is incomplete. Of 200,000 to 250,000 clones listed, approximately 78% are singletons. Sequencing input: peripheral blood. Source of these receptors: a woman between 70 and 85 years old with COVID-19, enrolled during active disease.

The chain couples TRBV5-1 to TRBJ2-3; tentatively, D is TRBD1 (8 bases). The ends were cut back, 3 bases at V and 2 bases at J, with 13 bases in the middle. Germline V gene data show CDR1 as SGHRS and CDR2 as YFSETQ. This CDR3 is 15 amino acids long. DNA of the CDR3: TGCGCCAGCAGCTGGGGGGGACAGGTCACAGATACGCAGTATTTT. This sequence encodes CASSWGGQVTDTQYF.

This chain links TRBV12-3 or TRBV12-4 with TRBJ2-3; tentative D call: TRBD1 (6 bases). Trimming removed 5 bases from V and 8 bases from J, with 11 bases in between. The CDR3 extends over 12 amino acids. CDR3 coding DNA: TGTGCCAGCAGTGTGCAGGGGCGTACGCAGTATTTT. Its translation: CASSVQGRTQYF.

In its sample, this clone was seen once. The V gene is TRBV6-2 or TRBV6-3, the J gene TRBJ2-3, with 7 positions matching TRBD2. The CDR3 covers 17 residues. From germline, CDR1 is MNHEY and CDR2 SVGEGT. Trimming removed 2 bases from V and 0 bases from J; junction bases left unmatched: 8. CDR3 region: CASSYAQREPSTDTQYF. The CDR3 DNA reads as TGTGCCAGCAGTTACGCACAGCGGGAACCTAGCACAGATACGCAGTATTTT.

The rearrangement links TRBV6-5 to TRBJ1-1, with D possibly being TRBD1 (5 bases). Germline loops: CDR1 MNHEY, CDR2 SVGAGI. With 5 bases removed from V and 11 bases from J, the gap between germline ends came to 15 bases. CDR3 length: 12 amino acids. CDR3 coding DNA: TGTGCCAGCAGTAGACTGGCCGGGGGGGCTTTCTTT. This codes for CASSRLAGGAFF.

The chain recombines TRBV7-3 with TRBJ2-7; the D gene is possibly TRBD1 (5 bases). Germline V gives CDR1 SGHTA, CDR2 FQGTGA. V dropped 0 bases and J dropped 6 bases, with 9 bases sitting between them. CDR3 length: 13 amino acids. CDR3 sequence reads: CASSLTWGAEQYF. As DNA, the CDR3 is TGTGCCAGCAGCTTAACGTGGGGCGCCGAGCAGTACTTC. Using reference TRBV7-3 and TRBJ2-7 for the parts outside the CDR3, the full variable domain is GAGVSQTPSNKVTEKGKYVELRCDPISGHTALYWYRQSLGQGPEFLIYFQGTGAADDSGLPNDRFFAVRPEGSVSTLKIQRTERGDSAVYLCASSLTWGAEQYFGPGTRLTVT.

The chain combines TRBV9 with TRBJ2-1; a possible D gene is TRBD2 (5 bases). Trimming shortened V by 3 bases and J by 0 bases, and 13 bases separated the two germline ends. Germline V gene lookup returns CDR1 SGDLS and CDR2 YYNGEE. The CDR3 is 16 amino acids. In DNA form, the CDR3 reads TGTGCCAGCAGCGCGCCTCGGGAAAGCTCCTACAATGAGCAGTTCTTC. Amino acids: CASSAPRESSYNEQFF. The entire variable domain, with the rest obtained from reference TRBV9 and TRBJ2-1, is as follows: DSGVTQTPKHLITATGQRVTLRCSPRSGDLSVYWYQQSLDQGLQFLIQYYNGEERAKGNILERFSAQQFPDLHSELNLSSLELGDSALYFCASSAPRESSYNEQFFGPGTRLTVL.

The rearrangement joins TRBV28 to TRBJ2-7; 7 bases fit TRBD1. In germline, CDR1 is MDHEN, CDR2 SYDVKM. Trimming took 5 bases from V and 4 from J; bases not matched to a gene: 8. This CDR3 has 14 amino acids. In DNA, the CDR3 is TGTGCCAGCAGTGCCCGACAGGGTTTGTACGAGCAGTACTTC. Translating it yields CASSARQGLYEQYF.

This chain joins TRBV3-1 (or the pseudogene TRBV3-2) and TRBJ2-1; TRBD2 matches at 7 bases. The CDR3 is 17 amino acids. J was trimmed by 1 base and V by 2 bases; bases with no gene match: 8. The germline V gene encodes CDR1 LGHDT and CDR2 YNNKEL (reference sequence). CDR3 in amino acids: CASSQSRRTRSYNEQFF. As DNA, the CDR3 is TGTGCCAGCAGCCAATCTCGTAGGACTAGGTCCTACAATGAGCAGTTCTTC.

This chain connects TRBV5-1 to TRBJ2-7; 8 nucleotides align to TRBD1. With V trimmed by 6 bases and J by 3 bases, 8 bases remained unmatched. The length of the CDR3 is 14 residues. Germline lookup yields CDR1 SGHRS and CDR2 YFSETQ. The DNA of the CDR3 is TGCGCCAGCAACCCCACTACAGGGGGCTACGAGCAGTACTTC. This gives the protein CASNPTTGGYEQYF.

CDR3 in DNA: TGTGCCAGCAGTGGACTGGACAGGAACACTGAAGCTTTCTTT. This encodes CASSGLDRNTEAFF. The chain links TRBV27 to TRBJ1-1; tentative D call: TRBD1 (6 bases). Germline V gives CDR1 MNHEY, CDR2 SMNVEV (reference sequence). The V and J ends lost 5 bases and 1 base respectively, with 11 bases between them. This CDR3 region has 14 residues.

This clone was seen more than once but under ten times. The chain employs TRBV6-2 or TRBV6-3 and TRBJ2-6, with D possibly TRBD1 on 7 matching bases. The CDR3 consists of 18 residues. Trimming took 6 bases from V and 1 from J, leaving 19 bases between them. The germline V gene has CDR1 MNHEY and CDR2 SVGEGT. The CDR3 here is CASSDTARGRSGANVLTF. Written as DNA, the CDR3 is TGTGCCAGCAGCGACACGGCCAGGGGGAGGTCTGGGGCCAACGTCCTGACTTTC.

CDR3 in DNA: TGTGCCACCACGAAGGAACTAGCGGGAAGCGAGCAGTACTTC. It is translated as CATTKELAGSEQYF. The chain has TRBV15 and TRBJ2-7; 10 nucleotides match TRBD2. V dropped 7 bases and J dropped 6; count of bases not matched to a gene: 9. This CDR3 is built from 14 residues. Germline assignment: CDR1 LNHNV and CDR2 YYDKDF (reference sequence).

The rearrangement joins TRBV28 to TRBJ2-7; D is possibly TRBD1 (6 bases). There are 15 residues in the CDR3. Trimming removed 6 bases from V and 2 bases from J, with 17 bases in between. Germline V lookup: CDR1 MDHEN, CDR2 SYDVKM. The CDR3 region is CASSSIGGSAYEQYF. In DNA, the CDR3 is TGTGCCAGCAGCTCCATAGGGGGTTCGGCCTACGAGCAGTACTTC.

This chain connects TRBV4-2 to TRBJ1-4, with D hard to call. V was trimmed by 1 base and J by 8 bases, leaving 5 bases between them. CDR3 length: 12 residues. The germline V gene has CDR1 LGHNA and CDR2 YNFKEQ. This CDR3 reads CASSQVAEKLFF. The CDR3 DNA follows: TGTGCCAGCAGCCAAGTGGCCGAAAAACTGTTTTTT.

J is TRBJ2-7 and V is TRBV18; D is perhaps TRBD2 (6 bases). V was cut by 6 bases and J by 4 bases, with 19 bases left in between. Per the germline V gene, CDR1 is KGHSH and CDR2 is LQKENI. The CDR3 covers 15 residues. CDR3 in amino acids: CASSPTRGAEYEQYF. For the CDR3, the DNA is TGTGCCAGCTCCCCTACGCGGGGCGCGGAATACGAGCAGTACTTC.

CDR3 loop: CASSVGPIAGQETQYF. DNA for the CDR3: TGTGCCAGCAGCGTAGGGCCTATAGCGGGCCAAGAGACCCAGTACTTC. The chain carries TRBV9 and TRBJ2-5; 7 bases agree with TRBD2. CDR3 length: 16 amino acids. Trimming cost V 0 bases and J 1 base; bases outside gene matches: 6. CDR1 and CDR2 (germline): SGDLS, YYNGEE.

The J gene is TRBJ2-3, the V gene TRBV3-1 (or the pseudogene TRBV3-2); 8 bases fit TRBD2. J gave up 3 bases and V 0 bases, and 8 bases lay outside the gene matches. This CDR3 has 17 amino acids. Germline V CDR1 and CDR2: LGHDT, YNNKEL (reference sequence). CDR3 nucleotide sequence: TGTGCCAGCAGCCAAGAGTTAGCGGGGTTACCAACAGATACGCAGTATTTT. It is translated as CASSQELAGLPTDTQYF.

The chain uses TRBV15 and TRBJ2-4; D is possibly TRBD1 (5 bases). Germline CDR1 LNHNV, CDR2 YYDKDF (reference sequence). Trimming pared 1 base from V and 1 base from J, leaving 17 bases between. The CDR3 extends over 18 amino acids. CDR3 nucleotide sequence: TGTGCCACCAGCAGAGGAGGAAGGCAGGGAAAGGCCAAAAACATTCAGTACTTC. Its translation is CATSRGGRQGKAKNIQYF. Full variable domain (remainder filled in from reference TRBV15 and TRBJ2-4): DAMVIQNPRYQVTQFGKPVTLSCSQTLNHNVMYWYQQKSSQAPKLLFHYYDKDFNNEADTPDNFQSRRPNTSFCFLDIRSPGLGDTAMYLCATSRGGRQGKAKNIQYFGAGTRLSVL.

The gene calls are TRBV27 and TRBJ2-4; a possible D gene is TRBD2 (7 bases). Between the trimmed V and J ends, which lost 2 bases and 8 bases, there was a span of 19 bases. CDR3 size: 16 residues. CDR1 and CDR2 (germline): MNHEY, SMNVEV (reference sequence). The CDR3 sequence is CASSLGAGAPGDIQYF. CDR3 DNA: TGTGCCAGCAGTTTAGGGGCGGGGGCCCCCGGGGACATTCAGTACTTC.

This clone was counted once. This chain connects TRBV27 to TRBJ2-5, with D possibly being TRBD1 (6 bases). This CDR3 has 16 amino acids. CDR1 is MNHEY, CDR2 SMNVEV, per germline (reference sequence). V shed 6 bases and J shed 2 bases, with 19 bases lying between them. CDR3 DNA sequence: TGTGCCAGCAGAATAACGTTCAGGGGTTCTCAAGAGACCCAGTACTTC. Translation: CASRITFRGSQETQYF.

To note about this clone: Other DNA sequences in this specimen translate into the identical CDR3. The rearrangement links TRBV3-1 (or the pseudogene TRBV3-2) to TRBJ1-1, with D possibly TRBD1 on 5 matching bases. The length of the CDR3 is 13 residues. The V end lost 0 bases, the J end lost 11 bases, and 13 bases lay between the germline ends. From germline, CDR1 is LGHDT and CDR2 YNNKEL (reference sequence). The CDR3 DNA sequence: TGTGCCAGCAGCCAAGAAGGTGGGGCCGGGGCTTTCTTT. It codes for CASSQEGGAGAFF.

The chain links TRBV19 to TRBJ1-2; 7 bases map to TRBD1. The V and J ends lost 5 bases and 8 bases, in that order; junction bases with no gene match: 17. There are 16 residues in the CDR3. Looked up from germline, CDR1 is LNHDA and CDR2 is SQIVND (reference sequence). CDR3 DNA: TGTGCCAGTAGTTTGGACAGGCCGCTAACGGGGAAGGGCTACACCTTC. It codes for CASSLDRPLTGKGYTF. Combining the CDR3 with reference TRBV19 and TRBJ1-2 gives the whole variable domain DGGITQSPKYLFRKEGQNVTLSCEQNLNHDAMYWYRQDPGQGLRLIYYSQIVNDFQKGDIAEGYSVSREKKESFPLTVTSAQKNPTAFYLCASSLDRPLTGKGYTFGSGTRLTVV.

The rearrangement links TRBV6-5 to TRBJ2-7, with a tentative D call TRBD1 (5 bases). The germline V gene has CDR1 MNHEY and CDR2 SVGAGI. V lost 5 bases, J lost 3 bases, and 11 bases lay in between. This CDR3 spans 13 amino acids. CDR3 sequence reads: CASSLTAFYEQYF. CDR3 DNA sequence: TGTGCCAGCAGTCTGACAGCTTTCTACGAGCAGTACTTC.

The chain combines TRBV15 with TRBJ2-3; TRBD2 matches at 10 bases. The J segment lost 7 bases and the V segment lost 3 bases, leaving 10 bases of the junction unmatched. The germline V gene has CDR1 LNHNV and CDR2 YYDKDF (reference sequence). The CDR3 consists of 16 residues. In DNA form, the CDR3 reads TGTGCCACCAGCAGGCCCCAAGCGGGAGGGCCATATACGCAGTATTTT. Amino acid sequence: CATSRPQAGGPYTQYF.

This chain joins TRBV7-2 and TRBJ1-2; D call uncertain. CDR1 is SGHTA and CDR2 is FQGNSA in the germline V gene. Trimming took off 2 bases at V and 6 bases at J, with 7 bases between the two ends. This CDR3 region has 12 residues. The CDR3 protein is CASSLYGDGYTF. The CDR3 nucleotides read TGTGCCAGCAGCTTATACGGGGATGGCTACACCTTC.

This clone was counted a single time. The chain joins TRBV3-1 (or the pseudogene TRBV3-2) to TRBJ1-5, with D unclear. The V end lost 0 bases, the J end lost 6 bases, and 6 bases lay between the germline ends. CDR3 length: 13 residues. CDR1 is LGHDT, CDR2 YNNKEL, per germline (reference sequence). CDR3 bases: TGTGCCAGCAGCCAAGATCCTTTTCAGCCCCAGCATTTT. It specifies CASSQDPFQPQHF.

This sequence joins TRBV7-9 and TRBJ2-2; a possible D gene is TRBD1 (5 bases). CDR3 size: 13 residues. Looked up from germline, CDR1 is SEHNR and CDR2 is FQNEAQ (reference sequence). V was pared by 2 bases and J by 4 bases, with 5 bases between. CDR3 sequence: CASSLQGTGELFF. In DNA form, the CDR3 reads TGTGCCAGCAGCTTACAGGGCACCGGGGAGCTGTTTTTT. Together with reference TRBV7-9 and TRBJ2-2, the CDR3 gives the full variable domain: DTGVSQNPRHKITKRGQNVTFRCDPISEHNRLYWYRQTLGQGPEFLTYFQNEAQLEKSRLLSDRFSAERPKGSFSTLEIQRTEQGDSAMYLCASSLQGTGELFFGEGSRLTVL.